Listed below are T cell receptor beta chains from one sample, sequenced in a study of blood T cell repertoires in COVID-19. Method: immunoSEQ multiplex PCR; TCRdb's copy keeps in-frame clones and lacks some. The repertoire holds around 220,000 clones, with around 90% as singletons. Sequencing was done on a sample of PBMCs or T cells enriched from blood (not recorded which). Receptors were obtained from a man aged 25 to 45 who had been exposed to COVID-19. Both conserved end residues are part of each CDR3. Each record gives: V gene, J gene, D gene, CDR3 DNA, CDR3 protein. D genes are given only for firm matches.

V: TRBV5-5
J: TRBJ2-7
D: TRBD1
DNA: TGTGCCAGCAGTTCCCATGACAGGGTGCGCTACGAGCAGTACTTC
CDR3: CASSSHDRVRYEQYF

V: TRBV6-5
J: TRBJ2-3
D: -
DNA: TGTGCCAGCAGTTACTCGATGGCAGGGGGCACAGATACGCAGTATTTT
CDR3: CASSYSMAGGTDTQYF

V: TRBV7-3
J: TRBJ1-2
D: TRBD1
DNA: TGTGCCAGCAGCCCAATCGGACAGGGAGGCTACACCTTC
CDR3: CASSPIGQGGYTF

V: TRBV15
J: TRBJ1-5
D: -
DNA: TGTGCCACCAGCAGAGCGATGAGGGCACGGGATCAGCCCCAGCATTTT
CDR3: CATSRAMRARDQPQHF

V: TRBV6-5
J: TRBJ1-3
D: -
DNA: TGTGCCAGCAGAGCTACTCAGGACAGTGCCAACACCATATATTTT
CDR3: CASRATQDSANTIYF

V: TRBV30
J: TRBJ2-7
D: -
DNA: TGTGCCTGGAGTGTATCCAGCGAGCAGTACTTC
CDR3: CAWSVSSEQYF

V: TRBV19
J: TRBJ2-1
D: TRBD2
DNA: TGTGCCACCGGACTAGCGGGGGACAATGAGCAGTTCTTC
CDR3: CATGLAGDNEQFF

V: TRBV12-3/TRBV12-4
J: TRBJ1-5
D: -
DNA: TGTGCCAGCAGCAATGACAGGAATCAGCCCCAGCATTTT
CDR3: CASSNDRNQPQHF

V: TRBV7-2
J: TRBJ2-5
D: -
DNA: TGTGCCAGCGAGAGAACAGAGACCCAGTACTTC
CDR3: CASERTETQYF

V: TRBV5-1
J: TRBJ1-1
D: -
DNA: TGCGCCAGCAGCTTGTCCAGGTCCCCTGAAGCTTTCTTT
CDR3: CASSLSRSPEAFF

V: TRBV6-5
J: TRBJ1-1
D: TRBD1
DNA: TGTGCCAGCAGCTCCCGGACAGGGTTGGTGCGTGCTTTCTTT
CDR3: CASSSRTGLVRAFF

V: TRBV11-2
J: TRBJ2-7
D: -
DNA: TGTGCCAGCAGCTTTCGGGACAACTCCTACGAGCAGTACTTC
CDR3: CASSFRDNSYEQYF

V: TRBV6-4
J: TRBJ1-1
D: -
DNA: TGTGCCAGCAGTGACGTGCAGGGTAAAGCTTTCTTT
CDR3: CASSDVQGKAFF

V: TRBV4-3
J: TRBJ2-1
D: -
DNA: TGCGCCAGCAGCCAACGCGACAGACCTACTTATTACAATGAGCAGTTCTTC
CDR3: CASSQRDRPTYYNEQFF

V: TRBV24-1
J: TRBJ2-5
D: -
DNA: TGTGCCACCAGTGATACCTGGGCAGGGTTGCAAGAGACCCAGTACTTC
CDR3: CATSDTWAGLQETQYF